A single sample is the source of the 21 T cell receptor beta chains below, sequenced in a study of blood T cell repertoires in COVID-19. Produced via immunoSEQ multiplex PCR; TCRdb's table is partial and in-frame only. The sample consists of a few hundred thousand clones, about 89% of them appearing once. The sequenced sample consisted of peripheral blood. The receptors here all came from a woman aged 25 to 39 with COVID-19, enrolled during active disease.

This chain connects TRBV6-1 to TRBJ2-3; D uncertain. The germline V gene has CDR1 MNHNS and CDR2 SASEGT. Trimming left V 2 bases short and J 6 bases short, with 12 bases between. There are 14 residues in the CDR3. This chain's CDR3 is CASSEINPVDTQYF. The CDR3 DNA reads TGTGCCAGCAGTGAAATAAACCCAGTGGATACGCAGTATTTT.

The CDR3 here is CASSGVGQGHEQYF. The CDR3 nucleotides read TGTGCCAGCAGTGGAGTAGGGCAGGGCCACGAGCAGTACTTC. This chain connects TRBV25-1 to TRBJ2-7, with a tentative D call TRBD1 (5 bases). Germline V gene lookup returns CDR1 MGHDK and CDR2 SYGVNS. V was clipped by 4 bases and J by 5 bases, with 15 bases between them. The CDR3 extends over 14 amino acids.

CDR3 residues: CAWSPRVDSPLHF. In DNA, the CDR3 is TGTGCCTGGAGTCCGCGGGTTGATTCACCCCTCCACTTT. The J gene is TRBJ1-6, the V gene TRBV30; D uncertain. The V gene's germline CDR1 is GTSNPN and CDR2 SVGIG (reference sequence). Trimming stripped 2 bases from V and 8 bases from J, with 10 bases between. CDR3 size: 13 residues.

This chain joins TRBV2 and TRBJ2-7, with D perhaps TRBD1 (6 bases). V gave up 5 bases and J gave up 3 bases, with 17 bases separating them. The CDR3 is 15 residues long. Germline assignment: CDR1 SNHLY and CDR2 FYNNEI. The CDR3 sequence is CASSSPKGQVYEQYF. The CDR3 region has the DNA TGTGCCAGCAGTTCCCCCAAGGGACAAGTCTACGAGCAGTACTTC.

V and J are TRBV4-1 and TRBJ2-1; 11 nucleotides align to TRBD2. The CDR3 totals 17 residues. The ends lost 1 base at V and 6 bases at J; junction bases unmatched: 8. Germline CDR1 is MGHRA and CDR2 is YSYEKL. The CDR3 DNA reads TGCGCCAGCAGCCAAGTTGTCACTAGCGGGAGCGCCAATGAGCAGTTCTTC. This sequence encodes CASSQVVTSGSANEQFF.

Comments on this clone: Other nucleotide sequences in the sample specify the same CDR3. The CDR3 DNA sequence: TGTGCCAGCATACGAGGCACTGAAGCTTTCTTT. It specifies CASIRGTEAFF. The V and J genes are TRBV6-5 and TRBJ1-1, with unresolved D. Germline lookup yields CDR1 MNHEY and CDR2 SVGAGI. Deletions cut 7 bases from V and 4 bases from J, with 7 bases between. CDR3 size: 11 residues.

The rearrangement uses TRBV4-1 and TRBJ2-3; 8 positions match TRBD2. V dropped 1 base and J dropped 8; count of bases not matched to a gene: 11. CDR1 is MGHRA, CDR2 YSYEKL, per germline. The CDR3 runs 16 residues. DNA of the CDR3: TGCGCCAGCAGCCAAGCGGGAGGGCCGGGGTATGGTACGCAGTATTTT. Residues: CASSQAGGPGYGTQYF.

The chain carries TRBV7-2 and TRBJ1-1, with 7 nucleotides matching TRBD1. The CDR3 totals 14 residues. V trimming: 4 bases; J trimming: 2 bases; junction bases outside the gene matches: 4. CDR1 and CDR2 (germline): SGHTA, FQGNSA. The CDR3 protein is CASSSTGVNTEAFF. CDR3 in DNA: TGTGCCAGCAGCTCAACAGGGGTCAACACTGAAGCTTTCTTT.

In this sample, this clone turned up once. The chain combines TRBV2 with TRBJ2-4, with D perhaps TRBD2 (7 bases). Looked up from germline, CDR1 is SNHLY and CDR2 is FYNNEI. Trimming pared 0 bases from V and 8 bases from J, leaving 11 bases between. CDR3 length: 14 residues. CDR3 residues: CASSEATGRDIQYF. In nucleotides, the CDR3 is TGTGCCAGCAGTGAAGCAACAGGGAGGGACATTCAGTACTTC.

This clone was found once. This chain uses TRBV14 with TRBJ2-5, with 7 positions matching TRBD2. The V segment lost 0 bases and the J segment 2 bases; nucleotides outside the gene matches: 9. The CDR3 runs 17 residues. Germline assignment: CDR1 SGHDN and CDR2 FVKESK. The CDR3 spells CASSQEFGLGPQETQYF. Here the CDR3 DNA reads TGTGCCAGCAGCCAAGAGTTTGGACTAGGCCCTCAAGAGACCCAGTACTTC.

The chain is built from TRBV3-1 (or the pseudogene TRBV3-2) and TRBJ2-1; the match to TRBD2 covers 8 bases. The germline CDR1 and CDR2 sequences are LGHDT and YNNKEL (reference sequence). V lost 4 bases, J lost 4 bases, and 6 bases stayed unmatched. The CDR3 covers 15 residues. In DNA, the CDR3 is TGTGCCAGCAGCCGAAGCGGGAGAGAATACAATGAGCAGTTCTTC. Translating gives CASSRSGREYNEQFF.

V gene TRBV4-1 combines with J gene TRBJ2-7; a possible D gene is TRBD2 (5 bases). The germline V gene encodes CDR1 MGHRA and CDR2 YSYEKL. Trimming shortened V by 0 bases and J by 3 bases, and 21 bases separated the two germline ends. This CDR3 contains 18 residues. The CDR3 spells CASSQDFGGLGGLYEQYF. The DNA of the CDR3 is TGCGCCAGCAGCCAAGATTTTGGAGGTTTGGGCGGACTCTACGAGCAGTACTTC.

This clone was seen just once. The chain combines TRBV5-1 with TRBJ2-7; D may be TRBD1 (6 bases). Germline V gene sequence: CDR1 SGHRS, CDR2 YFSETQ. Trimming took off 1 base at V and 0 bases at J, with 17 bases between the two ends. There are 17 residues in the CDR3. The CDR3 sequence is CASSLSAWGTSSYEQYF. The CDR3 DNA sequence: TGCGCCAGCAGCTTGTCCGCGTGGGGGACAAGCTCCTACGAGCAGTACTTC.

The sample holds one count of this clone. The rearrangement links TRBV6-1 to TRBJ1-1; 10 bases align to TRBD1. V lost 6 bases to trimming and J lost 4 bases; unmatched junction nucleotides: 2. This CDR3 is built from 13 residues. Germline V gives CDR1 MNHNS, CDR2 SASEGT. CDR3 in amino acids: CASRGQGRTEAFF. DNA for the CDR3: TGTGCCAGCAGGGGACAGGGGCGCACTGAAGCTTTCTTT.

The chain has TRBV5-1 and TRBJ2-7, with 9 positions matching TRBD2. Trimming removed 0 bases from V and 4 bases from J; junction bases left unmatched: 5. The CDR3 totals 15 residues. Germline assignment: CDR1 SGHRS and CDR2 YFSETQ. The CDR3 loop reads CASSLGDSGSYEQYF. CDR3 DNA sequence: TGCGCCAGCAGCTTGGGGGATAGCGGGAGTTACGAGCAGTACTTC.

The chain uses TRBV5-1 and TRBJ2-7; 8 bases agree with TRBD2. Germline V lookup: CDR1 SGHRS, CDR2 YFSETQ. V shed 4 bases and J 6 bases; nucleotides not matched to a gene: 9. The CDR3 loop spans 14 amino acids. This CDR3 reads CASSAGLEGVEQYF. For the CDR3, the DNA is TGCGCCAGCAGCGCGGGACTAGAGGGAGTCGAGCAGTACTTC.

The gene calls are TRBV7-9 and TRBJ1-2; D is possibly TRBD1 (5 bases). Trimming took 6 bases from V and 2 from J, leaving 7 bases between them. The CDR3 covers 12 residues. Germline loops: CDR1 SEHNR, CDR2 FQNEAQ (reference sequence). The CDR3 DNA reads TGTGCCAGCAGTCCAGGGAACTATGGCTACACCTTC. This encodes CASSPGNYGYTF.

This clone was recorded a few times. Written as DNA, the CDR3 is TGTGCCAGCAGCGACAGTCGAAGACCCGACAGGCGGACTGAAGCTTTCTTT. This translates into CASSDSRRPDRRTEAFF. This rearrangement joins TRBV3-1 (or the pseudogene TRBV3-2) to TRBJ1-1; D may be TRBD1 (6 bases). There are 17 residues in the CDR3. V lost 5 bases, J lost 5 bases, and 24 bases lay in between. In germline, CDR1 is LGHDT, CDR2 YNNKEL (reference sequence).

The rearrangement joins TRBV9 to TRBJ2-5; 11 bases match TRBD1. CDR3 size: 16 residues. The V gene's germline CDR1 is SGDLS and CDR2 YYNGEE. The ends lost 3 bases at V and 5 bases at J; junction bases unmatched: 9. CDR3 residues: CASSAGTGGSDETQYF. For the CDR3, the DNA is TGTGCCAGCAGCGCCGGGACAGGGGGTTCTGATGAGACCCAGTACTTC.

This chain uses TRBV4-1 with TRBJ1-6; the D gene is possibly TRBD1 (6 bases). The CDR3 loop spans 15 amino acids. Germline V gives CDR1 MGHRA, CDR2 YSYEKL. V shed 0 bases and J shed 7 bases, with 10 bases lying between them. The CDR3 is CASSQDGGHNSPLHF. The DNA of the CDR3 is TGCGCCAGCAGCCAAGATGGGGGACACAATTCACCCCTCCACTTT.

This chain uses TRBV7-3 with TRBJ2-5, with D unclear. V lost 5 bases and J 5 bases, leaving 9 bases between the germline ends. Germline assignment: CDR1 SGHTA and CDR2 FQGTGA. There are 12 residues in the CDR3. The CDR3: CASSTYTETQYF. The CDR3 nucleotides read TGTGCCAGCAGCACGTACACGGAGACCCAGTACTTC.